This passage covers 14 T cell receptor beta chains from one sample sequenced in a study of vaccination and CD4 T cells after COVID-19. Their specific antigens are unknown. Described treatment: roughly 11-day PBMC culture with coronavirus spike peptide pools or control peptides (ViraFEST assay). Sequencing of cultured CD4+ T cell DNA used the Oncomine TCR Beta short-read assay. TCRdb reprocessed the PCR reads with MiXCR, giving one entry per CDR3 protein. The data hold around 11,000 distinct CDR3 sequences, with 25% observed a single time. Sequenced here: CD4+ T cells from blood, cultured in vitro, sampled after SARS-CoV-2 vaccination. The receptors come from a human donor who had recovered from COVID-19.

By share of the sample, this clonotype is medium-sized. CDR3 DNA sequence: TGTGCCAGCAGCTTATTTCAGTCCTACGAGCAGTACTTC. Amino acids: CASSLFQSYEQYF. V usage is TRBV7-9 and J usage is TRBJ2-7; D remains ambiguous. Germline-derived CDR1 and CDR2 are SEHNR and FQNEAQ (reference sequence). V gave up 2 bases and J gave up 1 base, with 6 bases separating them. The CDR3 length is 13 residues. Together with reference TRBV7-9 and TRBJ2-7, the CDR3 gives the full variable domain: DTGVSQNPRHKITKRGQNVTFRCDPISEHNRLYWYRQTLGQGPEFLTYFQNEAQLEKSRLLSDRFSAERPKGSFSTLEIQRTEQGDSAMYLCASSLFQSYEQYFGPGTRLTVT.

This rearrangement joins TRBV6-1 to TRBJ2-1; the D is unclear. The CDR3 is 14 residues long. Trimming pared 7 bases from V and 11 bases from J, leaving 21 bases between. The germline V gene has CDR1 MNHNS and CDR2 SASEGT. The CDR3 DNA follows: TGTGCCAGCACTCTAGTTGTGGGGTTGAATCAGCAGTTCTTC. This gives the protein CASTLVVGLNQQFF.

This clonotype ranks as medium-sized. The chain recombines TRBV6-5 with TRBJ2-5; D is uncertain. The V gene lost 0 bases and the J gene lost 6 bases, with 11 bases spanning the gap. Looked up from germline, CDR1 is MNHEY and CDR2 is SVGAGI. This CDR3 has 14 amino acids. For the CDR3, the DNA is TGTGCCAGCAGTTACTCGAAGGCCTCACAGACCCAGTACTTC. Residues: CASSYSKASQTQYF.

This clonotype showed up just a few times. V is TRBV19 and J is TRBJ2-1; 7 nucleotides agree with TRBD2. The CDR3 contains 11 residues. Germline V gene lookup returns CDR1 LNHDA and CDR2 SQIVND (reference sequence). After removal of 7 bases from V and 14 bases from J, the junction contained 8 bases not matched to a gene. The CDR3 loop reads CASKRDQGKFF. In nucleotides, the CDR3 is TGTGCCAGTAAGCGGGACCAGGGAAAGTTCTTC.

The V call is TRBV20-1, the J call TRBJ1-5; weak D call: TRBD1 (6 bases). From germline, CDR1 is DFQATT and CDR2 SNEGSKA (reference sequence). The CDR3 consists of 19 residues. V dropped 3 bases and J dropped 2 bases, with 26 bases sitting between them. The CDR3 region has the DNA TGCAGTGCTAGCTCATTACTTAACAGGGCGGGAGTTGGCAATCAGCCCCAGCATTTT. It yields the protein CSASSLLNRAGVGNQPQHF.

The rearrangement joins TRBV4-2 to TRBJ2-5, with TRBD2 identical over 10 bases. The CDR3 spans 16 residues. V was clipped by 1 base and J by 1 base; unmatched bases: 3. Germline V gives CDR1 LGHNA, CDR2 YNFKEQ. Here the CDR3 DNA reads TGTGCCAGCAGCCAAGCTAGCGGGGGCATCCAAGAGACCCAGTACTTC. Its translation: CASSQASGGIQETQYF.

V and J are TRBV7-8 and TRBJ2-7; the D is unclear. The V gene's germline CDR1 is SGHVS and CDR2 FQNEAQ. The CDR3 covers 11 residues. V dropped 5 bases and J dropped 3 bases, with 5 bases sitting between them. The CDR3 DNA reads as TGTGCCAGCAGCCCGGACTACGAGCAGTACTTC. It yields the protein CASSPDYEQYF.

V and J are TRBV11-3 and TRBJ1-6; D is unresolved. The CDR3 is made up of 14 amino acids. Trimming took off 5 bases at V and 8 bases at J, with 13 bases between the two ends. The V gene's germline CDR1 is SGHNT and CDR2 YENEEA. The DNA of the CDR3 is TGTGCCAGCAGCCCCGGGAATGGGGATTCACCCCTCCACTTT. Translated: CASSPGNGDSPLHF.

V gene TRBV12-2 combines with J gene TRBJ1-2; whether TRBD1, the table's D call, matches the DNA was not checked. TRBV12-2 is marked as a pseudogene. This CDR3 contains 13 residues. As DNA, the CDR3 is TGTGCATTTACTCGGCAGGGGGGCTATGGCTACACCTTC. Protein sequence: CAFTRQGGYGYTF.

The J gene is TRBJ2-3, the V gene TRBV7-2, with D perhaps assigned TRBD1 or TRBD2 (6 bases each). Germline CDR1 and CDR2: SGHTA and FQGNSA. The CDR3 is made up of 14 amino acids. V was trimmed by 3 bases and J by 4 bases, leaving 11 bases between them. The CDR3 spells CASSFRGPSDTQYF. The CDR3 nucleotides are TGTGCCAGCAGCTTTCGGGGGCCGTCAGATACGCAGTATTTT.

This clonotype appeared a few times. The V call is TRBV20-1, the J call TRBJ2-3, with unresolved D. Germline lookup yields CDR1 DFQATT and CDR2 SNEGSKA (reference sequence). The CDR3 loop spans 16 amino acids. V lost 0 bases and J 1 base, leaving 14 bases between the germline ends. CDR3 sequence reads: CSAREPLTRGTDTQYF. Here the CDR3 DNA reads TGCAGTGCTAGAGAGCCCCTGACCCGAGGCACAGATACGCAGTATTTT.

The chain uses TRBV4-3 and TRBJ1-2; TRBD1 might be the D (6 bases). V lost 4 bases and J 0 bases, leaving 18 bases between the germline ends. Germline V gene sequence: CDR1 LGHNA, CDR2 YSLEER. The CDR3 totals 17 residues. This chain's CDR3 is CASSRGGGGLTNYGYTF. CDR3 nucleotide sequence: TGCGCCAGCAGCCGGGGGGGAGGGGGACTTACTAACTATGGCTACACCTTC.

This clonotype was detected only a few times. CDR3 in amino acids: CASSGGVGFHQPQHF. CDR3 coding DNA: TGTGCCAGCAGCGGGGGGGTGGGGTTCCATCAGCCCCAGCATTTT. V and J are TRBV7-2 and TRBJ1-5, with D possibly matching TRBD1 (5 bases). Germline lookup yields CDR1 SGHTA and CDR2 FQGNSA. Trimming left V 5 bases short and J 5 bases short, with 16 bases between. The CDR3 extends over 15 amino acids. Full variable domain (remainder filled in from reference TRBV7-2 and TRBJ1-5): GAGVSQSPSNKVTEKGKDVELRCDPISGHTALYWYRQSLGQGLEFLIYFQGNSAPDKSGLPSDRFSAERTGGSVSTLTIQRTQQEDSAVYLCASSGGVGFHQPQHFGDGTRLSIL.

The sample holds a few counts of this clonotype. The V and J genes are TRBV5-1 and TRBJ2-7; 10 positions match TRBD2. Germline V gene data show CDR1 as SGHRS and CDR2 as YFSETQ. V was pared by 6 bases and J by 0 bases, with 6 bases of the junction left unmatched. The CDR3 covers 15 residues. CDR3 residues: CASTQLAGTSYEQYF. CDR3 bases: TGCGCCAGCACTCAACTAGCGGGGACCTCCTACGAGCAGTACTTC. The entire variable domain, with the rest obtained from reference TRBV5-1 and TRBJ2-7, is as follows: KAGVTQTPRYLIKTRGQQVTLSCSPISGHRSVSWYQQTPGQGLQFLFEYFSETQRNKGNFPGRFSGRQFSNSRSEMNVSTLELGDSALYLCASTQLAGTSYEQYFGPGTRLTVT.